The 4 T cell receptor beta chains in this list originate from one sample, sequenced in a study of T cells in women clearing cervical HPV infection. Generated by immunoSEQ multiplex PCR, the TCRdb table keeps only in-frame clones and is missing some. Its clone listing holds around 44,000 clones. Sequenced sample: blood buffy coat. The receptor source for this set is a woman aged 18-70 years with a cervical HPV16 infection that either progressed to CIN3+ or cleared (not recorded which).

For this clone: The read falls 3 residues short of the CDR3 end, and the missing part is taken from the germline J gene. The J gene is TRBJ1-2, the V gene TRBV18; 9 bases match TRBD1. The germline V gene has CDR1 KGHSH and CDR2 LQKENI. The V segment lost 4 bases and the J segment 6 bases; nucleotides outside the gene matches: 6. The CDR3 length is 14 residues. The CDR3 here is CASSQPGTGNGYTF. The DNA read from the CDR3 is TGTGCCAGCTCACAGCCCGGGACAGGGAATGGC.

Of note for this clone: The read is 3 residues too short to cover the CDR3 end, so that end is filled in from the germline J gene. V usage is TRBV19 and J usage is TRBJ2-6, with TRBD1 matching 12 bases. This CDR3 is 17 amino acids long. Germline-derived CDR1 and CDR2 are LNHDA and SQIVND (reference sequence). The ends lost 3 bases at V and 5 bases at J; junction bases unmatched: 5. The CDR3 DNA, read in part, is TGTGCCAGTAGTATCGGGACAGGGGGCTTTAGGGCCAACGTC. This translates into CASSIGTGGFRANV. In full, the CDR3 reads CASSIGTGGFRANVLTF.

Comments on this clone: Read coverage stops 3 residues before the CDR3 terminus; the germline J gene supplies the remainder. The V gene is TRBV20-1, the J gene TRBJ2-7, with TRBD2 matching over 8 bases. The CDR3 spans 14 residues. J was trimmed by 0 bases and V by 6 bases; bases with no gene match: 7. Germline V CDR1 and CDR2: DFQATT, SNEGSKA (reference sequence). The CDR3 bases that were read are TGCAGTGCGCTAATAGCGGGGAGCTCCTACGAG. This encodes CSALIAGSSYE. The complete CDR3 sequence is CSALIAGSSYEQYF.

Note on this clone: From the germline J gene comes the end of the CDR3, since the read stops 3 residues before it. The chain has TRBV7-8 and TRBJ2-1; 8 nucleotides match TRBD2. V shed 0 bases and J 5 bases; nucleotides not matched to a gene: 12. The V gene's germline CDR1 is SGHVS and CDR2 FQNEAQ. The CDR3 runs 18 residues. CDR3 loop: CASSLASQLGLGNNEQFF. Partial CDR3 DNA: TGTGCCAGCAGCTTAGCTAGCCAGCTGGGACTAGGCAACAATGAG. Variable domain in full (rest from reference TRBV7-8 and TRBJ2-1): GAGVSQSPRYKVAKRGQDVALRCDPISGHVSLFWYQQALGQGPEFLTYFQNEAQLDKSGLPSDRFFAERPEGSVSTLKIQRTQQEDSAVYLCASSLASQLGLGNNEQFFGPGTRLTVL.